Following are 15 T cell receptor beta chains from one sample sequenced in a study of T cells after yellow fever vaccination. TCRdb recomputed calls from the 5' RACE reads with MiXCR, one row per CDR3 protein. The sample lists fewer than 350,000 distinct CDR3 sequences; 8.7% were seen once. Here the sequenced sample was PBMCs, taken on the day of the first yellow fever vaccination. These receptors all come from a man between 18 and 35 years old who received the YFV17D yellow fever vaccine.

The chain joins TRBV28 to TRBJ2-1; the match to TRBD2 covers 7 bases. Per the germline V gene, CDR1 is MDHEN and CDR2 is SYDVKM. The CDR3 totals 16 residues. V shed 3 bases and J 4 bases; nucleotides not matched to a gene: 9. Here the CDR3 DNA reads TGTGCCAGCAGTTTGGGGCGCGGGGGTAGGTACAATGAGCAGTTCTTC. Translated: CASSLGRGGRYNEQFF. The variable domain in full, with the rest retrieved from reference TRBV28 and TRBJ2-1, is DVKVTQSSRYLVKRTGEKVFLECVQDMDHENMFWYRQDPGLGLRLIYFSYDVKMKEKGDIPEGYSVSREKKERFSLILESASTNQTSMYLCASSLGRGGRYNEQFFGPGTRLTVL.

This clonotype was observed many times. The rearrangement joins TRBV7-3 to TRBJ2-5; 7 bases match TRBD1. Germline V gives CDR1 SGHTA, CDR2 FQGTGA. The CDR3 runs to 13 residues. The trim removed 5 bases at V and 5 bases at J, leaving 5 bases unmatched. The CDR3 DNA is TGTGCCAGCAGCCCCGAGGGGGCTGAGACCCAGTACTTC. Translating it yields CASSPEGAETQYF.

At least ten counts were recorded for this clonotype. The chain has TRBV14 and TRBJ1-4; D not resolved. V was clipped by 1 base and J by 8 bases, with 14 bases between them. The CDR3 loop spans 15 amino acids. Germline V gives CDR1 SGHDN, CDR2 FVKESK. The CDR3 is CASSQGARGGEKLFF. The CDR3 bases are TGTGCCAGCAGCCAAGGGGCTCGGGGAGGCGAAAAACTGTTTTTT.

V and J are TRBV24-1 and TRBJ1-5; a possible D gene is TRBD1 (5 bases). The CDR3 sequence is 17 residues long. The germline V and J ends were trimmed by 4 bases and 3 bases, with 18 bases remaining between them. The germline gives CDR1 KGHDR, CDR2 SFDVKD. The CDR3 DNA is TGTGCCACCAGTGACTCCCCCGACGGGGGTTTCAATCAGCCCCAGCATTTT. Protein product: CATSDSPDGGFNQPQHF.

In its sample, this clonotype was seen many times. The CDR3 reads CASSSPRGLEAFF. CDR3 DNA: TGTGCCAGCAGCTCCCCCCGAGGGCTTGAAGCTTTCTTT. V is TRBV7-8 and J is TRBJ1-1; D gene ambiguous. Trimming removed 4 bases at V and 7 bases at J, with 13 bases between. In germline, CDR1 is SGHVS, CDR2 FQNEAQ. The CDR3 covers 13 residues.

The chain recombines TRBV10-3 with TRBJ1-2, with D unresolved. This CDR3 is 18 amino acids long. Germline-derived CDR1 and CDR2 are ENHRY and SYGVKD. Trimming took off 1 base at V and 3 bases at J, with 21 bases between the two ends. The CDR3 nucleotides are TGTGCCATCAGTGAGTTGACCCCCAGACCCAAGTACGACTATGGCTACACCTTC. This codes for CAISELTPRPKYDYGYTF.

The sample holds many counts of this clonotype. The chain is built from TRBV5-1 and TRBJ1-2; 7 bases match TRBD1. Trimming cost V 0 bases and J 5 bases; bases outside gene matches: 4. Looked up from germline, CDR1 is SGHRS and CDR2 is YFSETQ. The CDR3 consists of 14 residues. The CDR3 spells CASSLEGAGYGYTF. The CDR3 nucleotides are TGCGCCAGCAGCTTGGAGGGGGCGGGGTATGGCTACACCTTC. Combining the CDR3 with reference TRBV5-1 and TRBJ1-2 gives the whole variable domain KAGVTQTPRYLIKTRGQQVTLSCSPISGHRSVSWYQQTPGQGLQFLFEYFSETQRNKGNFPGRFSGRQFSNSRSEMNVSTLELGDSALYLCASSLEGAGYGYTFGSGTRLTVV.

This clonotype was picked up a small number of times. The rearrangement uses TRBV2 and TRBJ2-3, with a tentative D call TRBD1 (6 bases). V lost 9 bases and J 4 bases, leaving 17 bases between the germline ends. Germline V gene lookup returns CDR1 SNHLY and CDR2 FYNNEI. The CDR3 sequence is 14 residues long. The CDR3 is CASSQWGPADTQYF. The CDR3 DNA reads TGTGCCAGTTCCCAATGGGGGCCGGCAGATACGCAGTATTTT.

There are a few counts of this clonotype. The chain combines TRBV9 with TRBJ1-6, with D uncertain. Per germline, CDR1 SGDLS and CDR2 YYNGEE. Between the trimmed V and J ends, which lost 3 bases and 4 bases, there was a span of 8 bases. This CDR3 spans 14 amino acids. CDR3 residues: CASSAEGYNSPLHF. The CDR3 DNA reads as TGTGCCAGCAGCGCCGAGGGTTATAATTCACCCCTCCACTTT.

The chain couples TRBV10-3 to TRBJ1-2; the D gene is possibly TRBD1 (5 bases). The germline CDR1 and CDR2 sequences are ENHRY and SYGVKD. V lost 0 bases, J lost 7 bases, and 9 bases lay in between. The CDR3 is 13 amino acids. The CDR3 protein is CAISESGPSGYTF. The CDR3, as DNA: TGTGCCATCAGTGAGTCGGGACCAAGTGGCTACACCTTC.

The chain is built from TRBV7-9 and TRBJ1-3; 9 bases are shared with TRBD1. The CDR3 sequence is 14 residues long. V was clipped by 3 bases and J by 7 bases; unmatched bases: 4. Germline V gene data show CDR1 as SEHNR and CDR2 as FQNEAQ (reference sequence). The CDR3 here is CASSFPGQGNTIYF. The CDR3 bases are TGTGCCAGCAGCTTTCCGGGACAGGGTAACACCATATATTTT. The full variable domain, completed using reference TRBV7-9 and TRBJ1-3, is DTGVSQNPRHKITKRGQNVTFRCDPISEHNRLYWYRQTLGQGPEFLTYFQNEAQLEKSRLLSDRFSAERPKGSFSTLEIQRTEQGDSAMYLCASSFPGQGNTIYFGEGSWLTVV.

This clonotype was found many times. The rearrangement joins TRBV20-1 to TRBJ2-3, with 8 bases fitting TRBD1. Germline V lookup: CDR1 DFQATT, CDR2 SNEGSKA (reference sequence). The CDR3 totals 14 residues. The ends lost 3 bases at V and 2 bases at J; junction bases unmatched: 4. The CDR3 DNA reads as TGCAGTGCTAGCAGGACAGGGCACACAGATACGCAGTATTTT. This sequence encodes CSASRTGHTDTQYF.

Comments on this clonotype: A read error is possible here, since a much larger clone lies one base away. The V call is TRBV6-5, the J call TRBJ2-5; no clear D gene. The germline V gene has CDR1 MNHEY and CDR2 SVGAGI. The CDR3 is made up of 13 amino acids. V lost 2 bases and J lost 6, with 10 bases in between. This CDR3 reads CASSYEDQQTQYF. DNA of the CDR3: TGTGCCAGCAGTTACGAGGATCAACAGACCCAGTACTTC.

The J gene is TRBJ2-3, the V gene TRBV7-2; TRBD2 matches at 12 bases. The V gene end was trimmed by 5 bases and the J gene end by 8 bases; junction bases not matched to a gene: 8. CDR1 is SGHTA and CDR2 is FQGNSA in the germline V gene. The CDR3 totals 15 residues. CDR3 sequence reads: CASSPSSGGAVTQYF. CDR3 coding DNA: TGTGCCAGCAGCCCTTCTAGCGGGGGGGCCGTTACGCAGTATTTT.

The sample holds a few counts of this clonotype. The chain recombines TRBV12-3 or TRBV12-4 with TRBJ2-3; 10 bases match TRBD2. The V gene end was trimmed by 3 bases and the J gene end by 5 bases; junction bases not matched to a gene: 5. The CDR3 is 15 amino acids. Here the CDR3 reads CASSFSLAGLDTQYF. CDR3 DNA sequence: TGTGCCAGCAGTTTCTCACTAGCGGGGTTAGATACGCAGTATTTT.